The rows below give T cell receptor beta chains drawn from one sample of a study of OX40 agonist ivuxolimab in advanced cancers. The protocol was immunoSEQ multiplex PCR, while the TCRdb copy is restricted to in-frame clones and leaves out a portion. The profile shows nearly 80,000 clones, more than 80% of them singletons. The sample in question was CD4+ or CD8+ T cells sorted from blood, obtained in a trial of the OX40 agonist ivuxolimab. These receptors came from an adult with an advanced solid tumor such as melanoma, head and neck, liver or kidney cancer. Each CDR3 is given with its conserved first and last residue. Each record gives: J gene, clone size, V gene, D gene, CDR3 protein, CDR3 DNA. D genes are given only for firm matches. Some rows mark clone size as missing; the rest say once, few, many or name a class of expanded clone.

j_call: TRBJ2-1; clone_size: -; v_call: TRBV11-3; d_call: TRBD2; cdr3_aa: CASSVISGSFNEQFF; cdr3_nt: TGTGCCAGCAGCGTAATTAGCGGGAGTTTCAATGAGCAGTTCTTC
j_call: TRBJ2-7; clone_size: -; v_call: TRBV28; d_call: TRBD1; cdr3_aa: CASKFSQGAGEQYF; cdr3_nt: TGTGCCAGTAAATTTAGCCAGGGGGCAGGAGAGCAGTACTTC
j_call: TRBJ2-5; clone_size: -; v_call: TRBV5-1; d_call: -; cdr3_aa: CASSLVGGGGQETQYF; cdr3_nt: TGCGCCAGCAGCTTGGTCGGCGGAGGGGGTCAAGAGACCCAGTACTTC
j_call: TRBJ1-2; clone_size: -; v_call: TRBV7-8; d_call: -; cdr3_aa: CAATRGDPNYGYTF; cdr3_nt: TGTGCCGCGACCCGGGGCGACCCTAACTATGGCTACACCTTC
j_call: TRBJ1-5; clone_size: -; v_call: TRBV5-1; d_call: TRBD1; cdr3_aa: CASSQGTENQPQHF; cdr3_nt: TGCGCCAGCAGCCAGGGGACAGAGAATCAGCCCCAGCATTTT
j_call: TRBJ2-2; clone_size: -; v_call: TRBV6-1; d_call: -; cdr3_aa: CASSEAGTPLGELFF; cdr3_nt: TGTGCCAGCAGTGAAGCAGGGACACCCCTCGGGGAGCTGTTTTTT
j_call: TRBJ2-7; clone_size: -; v_call: TRBV5-4; d_call: TRBD1; cdr3_aa: CASSLKQGAPEQYF; cdr3_nt: TGTGCCAGCAGCCTGAAACAGGGGGCGCCGGAGCAGTACTTC
j_call: TRBJ2-4; clone_size: -; v_call: TRBV7-2; d_call: -; cdr3_aa: CASRATPSKNIQYF; cdr3_nt: TGTGCCAGCAGAGCAACACCTTCTAAGAACATTCAGTACTTC
j_call: TRBJ2-5; clone_size: -; v_call: TRBV7-8; d_call: TRBD1; cdr3_aa: CASSTKTGVETQYF; cdr3_nt: TGTGCCAGCAGCACCAAGACAGGGGTTGAGACCCAGTACTTC
j_call: TRBJ2-2; clone_size: -; v_call: TRBV7-2; d_call: -; cdr3_aa: CASSLNHQAPSITGELFF; cdr3_nt: TGTGCCAGCAGCTTAAATCATCAGGCGCCATCAATCACCGGGGAGCTGTTTTTT
j_call: TRBJ2-5; clone_size: -; v_call: TRBV5-1; d_call: -; cdr3_aa: CASSLEGQGGASQETQYF; cdr3_nt: TGCGCCAGCAGCTTGGAGGGGCAGGGGGGCGCCTCCCAAGAGACCCAGTACTTC
j_call: TRBJ1-2; clone_size: -; v_call: TRBV7-9; d_call: -; cdr3_aa: CASSLAVTGSYGYTF; cdr3_nt: TGTGCCAGCAGCTTAGCGGTGACAGGTTCCTATGGCTACACCTTC
j_call: TRBJ2-5; clone_size: -; v_call: TRBV2; d_call: TRBD2; cdr3_aa: CASSEGLAGTQETQYF; cdr3_nt: TGTGCCAGCAGTGAGGGACTAGCGGGCACTCAAGAGACCCAGTACTTC
j_call: TRBJ1-5; clone_size: once; v_call: TRBV7-8; d_call: -; cdr3_aa: CASSLGLWDVNQPQHF; cdr3_nt: TGTGCCAGCAGCTTAGGGTTGTGGGACGTCAATCAGCCCCAGCATTTT
j_call: TRBJ2-1; clone_size: once; v_call: TRBV15; d_call: -; cdr3_aa: CATSRGSNEQFF; cdr3_nt: TGTGCCACCAGCAGGGGAAGCAATGAGCAGTTCTTC
j_call: TRBJ1-2; clone_size: -; v_call: TRBV15; d_call: -; cdr3_aa: CATSRDGTRQNYGYTF; cdr3_nt: TGTGCCACCAGCAGAGATGGTACAAGACAAAACTATGGCTACACCTTC
j_call: TRBJ1-5; clone_size: -; v_call: TRBV5-1; d_call: TRBD1; cdr3_aa: CASSTGQGNQPQHF; cdr3_nt: TGCGCCAGCAGCACAGGACAGGGGAATCAGCCCCAGCATTTT
j_call: TRBJ2-6; clone_size: -; v_call: TRBV6-1; d_call: TRBD1; cdr3_aa: CASSLRGLGANVLTF; cdr3_nt: TGTGCCAGCAGTCTCAGGGGGCTTGGGGCCAACGTCCTGACTTTC
j_call: TRBJ1-2; clone_size: -; v_call: TRBV5-6; d_call: -; cdr3_aa: CASSWRGAGYTF; cdr3_nt: TGTGCCAGCAGCTGGCGTGGGGCCGGCTACACCTTC
j_call: TRBJ2-5; clone_size: -; v_call: TRBV9; d_call: -; cdr3_aa: CASSVATGTQYF; cdr3_nt: TGTGCCAGCAGCGTAGCTACGGGGACCCAGTACTTC
j_call: TRBJ1-1; clone_size: -; v_call: TRBV5-8; d_call: -; cdr3_aa: CASSWDTEAFF; cdr3_nt: TGTGCCAGCAGCTGGGACACTGAAGCTTTCTTT
j_call: TRBJ1-2; clone_size: -; v_call: TRBV10-3; d_call: -; cdr3_aa: CAISEALYGYTF; cdr3_nt: TGTGCCATCAGCGAGGCCCTGTATGGCTACACCTTC